This entry is about one T cell receptor (beta chain). Produced via immunoSEQ multiplex PCR; TCRdb's table is partial and in-frame only. The repertoire consists of 300,000 to 400,000 clones, with about 94% occurring once and the leading ten covering about 6%. This sample stems from a study of brain T cells in children with intractable seizures. Time point denoted: blood from clinic visit 5 months post-surgery; TSC patient then seizure free. The sequenced cases were selected for having the highest brain T cell transcript signatures. Germline CDR1 SGHAT, CDR2 FQNNGV. CDR3 length equals 15 residues. V lost 2 bases and J 6 bases, leaving 15 bases between the germline ends.

The J gene is TRBJ2-3, the V gene TRBV11-2; weak D call: TRBD2 (6 bases). The receptor comes from a boy under three years old with tuberous sclerosis and intractable seizures. The sequenced sample was peripheral blood, obtained approximately 5 months after surgery. CDR3 region: CASSLNAGRWDTQYF. CDR3 bases: TGTGCCAGCAGCTTAAACGCCGGGAGATGGGATACGCAGTATTTT.